This T cell receptor (beta chain) was recorded in a study of PD-1 blockade in classical Hodgkin lymphoma (TCRdb year 2020). Study-level background: Nivolumab dosing was 3 mg/kg intravenously every 2 weeks, continuing until either disease progression or unacceptable toxicity. To define a peripheral blood immune signature of response to PD-1 blockade in classical Hodgkin lymphoma, the study combined TCR beta sequencing with CyTOF. The research as a whole found: Patients starting nivolumab less than 1 year after ASCT had lower diversity and were excluded from later analyses to avoid confounding by immune reconstitution. CD4+ but not CD8+ TCR diversity rose significantly by C4D1 (p=0.0027 vs p=0.16), most apparent in complete responders (p=0.02). Among trial patients, those achieving complete response had baseline diversity similar to that of newly diagnosed patients, while diversity was significantly lower in partial responders and progressors. Baseline TCR diversity was reported as lower in newly diagnosed patients than in healthy donors, and lower still in relapsed/refractory patients. Only a single clinical trial cohort was studied, and what caused the repertoire differences, possibly disease activity or prior therapy, remained undefined.

On this clone itself: The antigen it recognizes is unknown. No base qualities exist here, and no much larger clone lies one base off it.

V is reduced by 8 bases and J by 5 bases, leaving a spacing of 18 bases between them. Reading from cysteine to phenylalanine, the CDR3 counts 14 amino acids. The CDR3 DNA has 42 bases and is translated from base 1. CDR1 is given as MNHNS and CDR2 as SASEGT, both from the germline V gene. Genomic DNA was extracted with the Qiagen DNeasy kit from unsorted PBMCs and from negatively selected CD4+ and CD8+ fractions. TCR beta CDR3 regions were amplified by immunoSEQ multiplex PCR using primers annealing to V and J segments. A synthetic immune receptor repertoire was used to minimize amplification bias, and any residual bias was removed computationally once sequencing was done. As for the original processing: Custom Python scripts were used to quantify repertoire diversity as the Shannon entropy index. The unsorted, CD4+ and CD8+ repertoires were each analyzed separately, with the exception of combined analyses, where CD4+ and CD8+ sequences were merged in silico. A clone was considered expanded if an increase in frequency of at least 2-fold after treatment relative to C1D1 was found, and a pseudocount of 0.5 was applied to clones undetected at baseline. Clones with 0 or 1 copy at C1D1 were classified as singleton clones, and clones with 2 or more copies were classified as non-singleton clones. Clones expanded in unsorted samples were assigned a CD4+, CD8+ or unknown annotation through matching of protein sequences in sorted samples from the same patient. Wilcoxon tests were applied to paired samples to test diversity changes from C1D1 to C4D1. TCRdb stores this immuneACCESS table with in-frame sequences only. Part of the clones is absent; in the studies checked, under half of the shortfall reflects unresolved V genes, and no reason is known for the rest. That table is the source of V, J and clone size, and D and trimming were worked out from the DNA. Here the sample has roughly 20,000 clones; about four fifths occur a single time. Jointly, the top ten make up around 7.8% of the sample.

The sample's time point, from its label and the paper: cycle 4 day 1 (C4D1), after about 6 weeks of nivolumab. Relapse after autologous stem cell transplantation had occurred in all trial patients, and cohorts A, B and C were distinguished by prior brentuximab vedotin exposure. A Miltenyi CD8+ T cell isolation kit was used for magnetic negative selection to purify CD8+ T cells from thawed PBMCs. The trial cohort comprised 60 or so patients with relapsed/refractory classical Hodgkin lymphoma whose best overall responses were complete response, partial response or progressive disease. Single-agent nivolumab was administered to trial patients in the multi-cohort phase II CheckMate 205 trial. Best overall response was determined by an independent review committee according to the 2007 International Working Group response criteria. Trial PBMCs were collected immediately before nivolumab initiation (C1D1) and during therapy at cycle 2 day 1 and cycle 4 day 1. Peripheral blood was collected in 8 mL Vacutainer Cell Preparation Tubes, from which PBMCs were isolated by centrifugation and then cryopreserved. Purified CD4+ and CD8+ fractions were prepared only for cases where an additional PBMC sample was available. Magnetically labelled cells were removed on LS columns in a quadroMACS separator, and the flow-through was retained as the purified fraction.

The TCR comes from a human donor with classical Hodgkin lymphoma. The chain is made from TRBV6-1 and TRBJ2-5; 7 matching bases give a weak D call of TRBD2. The material was CD8+ T cells from blood, obtained before the fourth cycle of nivolumab. The nucleotide sequence reads as follows: TGTGCCAGCCGAGGGGGGGGAACGCCGGAGACCCAGTACTTC. Its translation reads: CASRGGGTPETQYF.